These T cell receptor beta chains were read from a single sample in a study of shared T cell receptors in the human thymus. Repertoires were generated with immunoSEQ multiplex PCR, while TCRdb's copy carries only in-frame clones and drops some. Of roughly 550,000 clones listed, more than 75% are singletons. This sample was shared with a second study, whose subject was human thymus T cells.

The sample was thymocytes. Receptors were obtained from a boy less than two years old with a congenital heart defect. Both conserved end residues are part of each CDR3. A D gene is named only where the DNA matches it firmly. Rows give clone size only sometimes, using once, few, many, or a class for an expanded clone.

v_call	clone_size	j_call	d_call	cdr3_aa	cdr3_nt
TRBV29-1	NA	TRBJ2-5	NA	CSVEVSLVGAKTQYF	TGCAGCGTTGAAGTTTCGCTAGTTGGGGCAAAGACCCAGTACTTC
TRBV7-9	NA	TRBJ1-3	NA	CASKPDSGNTIYF	TGTGCCAGCAAACCAGACTCTGGAAACACCATATATTTT
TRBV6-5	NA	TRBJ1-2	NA	CASRPSYQGFYGYTF	TGTGCCAGCAGACCATCATATCAGGGCTTCTATGGCTACACCTTC
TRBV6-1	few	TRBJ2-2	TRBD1	CASSGTTGSPTGELFF	TGTGCCAGCAGTGGAACGACAGGGTCCCCCACCGGGGAGCTGTTTTTT
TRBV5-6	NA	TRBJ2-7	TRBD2	CASSLGGLGYEQYF	TGTGCCAGCAGCTTAGGAGGACTAGGCTACGAGCAGTACTTC
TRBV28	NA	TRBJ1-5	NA	CASSPPPTCPLDSVNQPQHF	TGTGCCAGCAGCCCTCCCCCCACATGCCCCCTCGACAGCGTCAATCAGCCCCAGCATTTT
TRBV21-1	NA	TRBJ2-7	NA	CASSPLYEQYF	TGTGCCAGCAGCCCCCTCTACGAGCAGTACTTC
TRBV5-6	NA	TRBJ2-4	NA	CASSLRAGNIQYF	TGTGCCAGCAGCTTGCGTGCGGGGAACATTCAGTACTTC
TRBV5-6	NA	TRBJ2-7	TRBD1	CASSLTGTGGEQYF	TGTGCCAGCAGCCTCACCGGGACAGGGGGCGAGCAGTACTTC
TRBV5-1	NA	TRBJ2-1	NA	CASTPRGSSYNEQFF	TGCGCCAGCACGCCTAGGGGGAGCTCCTACAATGAGCAGTTCTTC
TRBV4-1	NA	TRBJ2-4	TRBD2	CASSPSGSSSVAKNIQYF	TGCGCCAGCAGCCCAAGCGGGAGTTCCTCAGTAGCCAAAAACATTCAGTACTTC
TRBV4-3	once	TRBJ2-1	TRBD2	CASSLEGLAVNEQFF	TGCGCCAGCAGCCTTGAGGGACTAGCGGTCAATGAGCAGTTCTTC
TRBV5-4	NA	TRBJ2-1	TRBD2	CASSPVSGRTYNEQFF	TGTGCCAGCAGTCCCGTTAGCGGGAGGACCTACAATGAGCAGTTCTTC
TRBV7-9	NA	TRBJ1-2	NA	CASSLRCQGYTF	TGTGCCAGCAGCTTAAGATGTCAGGGCTACACCTTC
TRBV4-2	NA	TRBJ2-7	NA	CASSQENRAYEQYF	TGTGCCAGCAGCCAAGAAAACAGGGCCTACGAGCAGTACTTC
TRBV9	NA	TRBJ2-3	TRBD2	CASSTGLAGSTDTQYF	TGTGCCAGCAGCACGGGACTAGCGGGAAGCACAGATACGCAGTATTTT
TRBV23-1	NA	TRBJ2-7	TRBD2	CASSQSYGTIERLYEQYF	TGCGCCAGCAGTCAATCCTACGGGACTATTGAACGGCTATACGAGCAGTACTTC
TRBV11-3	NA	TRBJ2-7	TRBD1	CASSFAGTGPYEQYF	TGTGCCAGCAGCTTCGCCGGGACAGGTCCCTACGAGCAGTACTTC
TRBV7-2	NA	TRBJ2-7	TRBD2	CASSLEVAGGPYEQYF	TGTGCCAGCAGCTTAGAGGTAGCGGGAGGGCCGTACGAGCAGTACTTC
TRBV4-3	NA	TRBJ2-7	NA	CASSQEAGLFYEQYF	TGCGCCAGCAGCCAAGAAGCTGGTCTATTTTACGAGCAGTACTTC
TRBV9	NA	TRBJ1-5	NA	CASSPWGEYSNQPQHF	TGTGCCAGCAGCCCCTGGGGGGAATATAGCAATCAGCCCCAGCATTTT
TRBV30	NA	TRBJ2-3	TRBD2	CAPNSGRNDTQYF	TGTGCCCCGAATAGCGGGAGGAACGATACGCAGTATTTT
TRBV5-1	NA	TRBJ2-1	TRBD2	CAPGGLLTLWGLVSYNEQFF	TGCGCCCCCGGGGGTCTTTTAACACTGTGGGGACTAGTCAGCTACAATGAGCAGTTCTTC
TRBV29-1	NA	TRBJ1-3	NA	CSVEDRDSSGNTIYF	TGCAGCGTTGAAGACCGAGACAGCTCTGGAAACACCATATATTTT
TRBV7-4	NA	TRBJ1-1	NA	CASSLNSGSNTEAFF	TGTGCCAGCAGCTTAAACTCCGGGTCGAACACTGAAGCTTTCTTT
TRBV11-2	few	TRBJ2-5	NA	CASSCGHASQETQYF	TGTGCCAGCAGCTGTGGCCATGCATCCCAAGAGACCCAGTACTTC
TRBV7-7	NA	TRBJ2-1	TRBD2	CASSSGLAGGYNEQFF	TGTGCTAGCAGCTCGGGACTAGCGGGAGGGTACAATGAGCAGTTCTTC